Reported below is one TCR beta chain. Antigen specificity is unknown. The data were taken from a study of T cell responses to AZD1222 COVID-19 vaccine. Broader study findings: None of the repertoires were sampled until the peak T cell response had passed. Donors were mostly white British, more females; clonal diversity possibly underestimated. Baseline seropositivity occurred in only a handful of AZD1222 recipients. CD4 TCRs covered the whole spike, strongest at regions 160-218 and 743-854.

Using immunoSEQ multiplex PCR, the repertoire was profiled, and TCRdb retains in-frame clones only, with some absent. The profile shows 90,000 to 150,000 clones, 70% to 90% of them singletons. This CDR3 has 11 residues. Germline V gene sequence: CDR1 DFQATT, CDR2 SNEGSKA (reference sequence). After removal of 7 bases from V and 12 bases from J, the junction contained 8 bases not matched to a gene. The V gene is TRBV20-1, the J gene TRBJ1-4, with TRBD1 matching 7 bases. The sample was peripheral blood, taken on day 0 of AZD1222 vaccination. The receptor comes from an adult in good health. Here the CDR3 DNA reads TGCAGTGTTCGGCAGGGGGTACAACTGTTTTTT. Translating it yields CSVRQGVQLFF.